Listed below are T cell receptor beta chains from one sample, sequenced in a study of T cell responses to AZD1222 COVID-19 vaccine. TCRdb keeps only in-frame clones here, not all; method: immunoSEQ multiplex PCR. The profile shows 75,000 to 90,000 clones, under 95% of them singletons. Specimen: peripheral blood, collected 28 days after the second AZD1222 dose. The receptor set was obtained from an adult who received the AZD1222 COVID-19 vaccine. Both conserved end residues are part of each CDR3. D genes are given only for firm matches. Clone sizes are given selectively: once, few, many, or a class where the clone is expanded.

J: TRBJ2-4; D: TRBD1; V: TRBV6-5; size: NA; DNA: TGTGCCAGCAGTTTGGGACAGGGGTTCAAAAACATTCAGTACTTC; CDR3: CASSLGQGFKNIQYF
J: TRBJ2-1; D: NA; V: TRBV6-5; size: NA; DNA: TGTGCCAGCAGTTACTCGGACGGTCGTGGGAATGAGCAGTTCTTC; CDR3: CASSYSDGRGNEQFF
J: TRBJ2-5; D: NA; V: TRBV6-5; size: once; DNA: TGTGCCAGCAGTACCGGACTTTCCCAGGGGACCCAGTACTTC; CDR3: CASSTGLSQGTQYF
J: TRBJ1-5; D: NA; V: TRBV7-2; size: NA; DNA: TGTGCCAGCAGCTTAGTTGTGTCACAGAGCAATCAGCCCCAGCATTTT; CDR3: CASSLVVSQSNQPQHF
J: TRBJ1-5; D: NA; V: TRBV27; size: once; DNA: TGTGCCAGCAGTTTTACGGGGTATCAGCCCCAGCATTTT; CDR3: CASSFTGYQPQHF
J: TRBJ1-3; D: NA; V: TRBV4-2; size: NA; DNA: TGTGCCAGCAGCCAAGATTTTAATCTACAGGCAGTAAGAAACACCATATATTTT; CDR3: CASSQDFNLQAVRNTIYF
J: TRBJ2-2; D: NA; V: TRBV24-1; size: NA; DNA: TGTGCCACCAGTGACCCTCGGGGTCTAGAAAAGGCCGGGGAGCTGTTTTTT; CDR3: CATSDPRGLEKAGELFF
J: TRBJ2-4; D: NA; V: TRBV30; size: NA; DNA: TGTGCCTGGAGTCTCGATGGACTAGCCAAAAACATTCAGTACTTC; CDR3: CAWSLDGLAKNIQYF
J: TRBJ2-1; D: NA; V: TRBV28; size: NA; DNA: TGTGCCAGCAGTTTAGCGGCTGTATGGACGGCTAATGAGCAGTTCTTC; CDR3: CASSLAAVWTANEQFF
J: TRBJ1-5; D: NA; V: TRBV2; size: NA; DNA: TGTGCCAGCAGTTATATGACGGACAATCAGCCCCAGCATTTT; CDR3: CASSYMTDNQPQHF
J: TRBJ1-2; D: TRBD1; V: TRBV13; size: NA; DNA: TGTGCCAGCAGCTATAACCCCGGACAGGGCTATGGCTACACCTTC; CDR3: CASSYNPGQGYGYTF
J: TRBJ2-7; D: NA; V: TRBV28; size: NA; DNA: TGTGCCAGCAGTTTATTGAGGTCTAGCGTCTCCTACGAGCAGTACTTC; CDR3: CASSLLRSSVSYEQYF
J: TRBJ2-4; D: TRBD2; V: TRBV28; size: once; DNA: TGTGCCAGCAGTTTAGGCGGGAGGGAGCAAAACATTCAGTACTTC; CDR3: CASSLGGREQNIQYF
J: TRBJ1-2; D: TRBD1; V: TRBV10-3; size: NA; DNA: TGTGCCATCAGTAGCCCGTCGGCAGGGACAGGAAGAGGCTACACCTTC; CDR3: CAISSPSAGTGRGYTF
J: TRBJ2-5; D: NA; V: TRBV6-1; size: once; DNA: TGTGCCAGCAGTGTAGGGGGTACACACGCAGGAGAGACCCAGTACTTC; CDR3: CASSVGGTHAGETQYF
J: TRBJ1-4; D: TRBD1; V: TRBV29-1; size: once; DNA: TGCAGCGTTTCCGTAGGGGGCAATGAAAAACTGTTTTTT; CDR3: CSVSVGGNEKLFF
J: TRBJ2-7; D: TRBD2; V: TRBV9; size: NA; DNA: TGTGCCAGCAGCGTAGGAAGCGGGAGTAGCTACGAGCAGTACTTC; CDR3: CASSVGSGSSYEQYF
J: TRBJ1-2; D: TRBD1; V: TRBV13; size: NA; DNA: TGTGCCAGCAGCTCACAGGGGAGCTATGGCTACACCTTC; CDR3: CASSSQGSYGYTF
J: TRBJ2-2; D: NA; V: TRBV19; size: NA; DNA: TGTGCCAGTAGTATCGCGGGCGGGACGAACACCGGGGAGCTGTTTTTT; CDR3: CASSIAGGTNTGELFF
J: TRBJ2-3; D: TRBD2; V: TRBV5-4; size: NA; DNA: TGTGCCAGCAGCTTAAGACTAGCGGGCAGCACAGATACGCAGTATTTT; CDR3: CASSLRLAGSTDTQYF
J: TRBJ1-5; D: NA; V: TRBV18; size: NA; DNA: TGTGCCAGCTCACCGGACAGATTCAATCAGCCCCAGCATTTT; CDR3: CASSPDRFNQPQHF
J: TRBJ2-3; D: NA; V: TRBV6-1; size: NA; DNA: TGTGCCAGCAGTGAAGCCACAGATACGCAGTATTTT; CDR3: CASSEATDTQYF
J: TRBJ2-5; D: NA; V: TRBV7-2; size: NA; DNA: TGTGCCAGCAGCTCGGGACTGAGGGAGACCCAGTACTTC; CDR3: CASSSGLRETQYF
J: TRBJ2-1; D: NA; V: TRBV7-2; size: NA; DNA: TGTGCCAGCAGCCCAATCAACAATGAGCAGTTCTTC; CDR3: CASSPINNEQFF
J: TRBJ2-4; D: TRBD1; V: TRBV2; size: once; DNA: TGTGCCAGCAGAGGCTTACAGGGGGTGCGGGCATTGGGCAACATTCAGTACTTC; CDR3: CASRGLQGVRALGNIQYF
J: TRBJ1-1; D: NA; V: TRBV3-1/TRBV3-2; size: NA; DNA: TGTGCCAGCGGCGACATGGGGGGCACTGAAGCTTTCTTT; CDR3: CASGDMGGTEAFF
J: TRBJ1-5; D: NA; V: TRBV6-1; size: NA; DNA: TGTGCCAGCAGTGAATCCCCCATCCAGCCCCAGCATTTT; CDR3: CASSESPIQPQHF
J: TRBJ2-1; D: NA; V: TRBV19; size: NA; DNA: TGTGCCAGTAGCGGGACATCCCTTCTCAATGAGCAGTTCTTC; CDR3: CASSGTSLLNEQFF